The 3 T cell receptor beta chains listed next were all sequenced from one sample in a study of regulatory T cells in long-lasting Graves disease. Assembly of TCR beta libraries relied on iRepertoire HTBI primers together with Arm-PCR of CDR3 regions. In TCRdb, the multiplex PCR reads were re-called with MiXCR into one record per CDR3 protein. The sample shows around 480,000 distinct CDR3 sequences, roughly 15% of them seen only once. The time point was: newly diagnosed GD, antithyroid drugs for less than 3 months. PBMC RNA served as the TCR library source. The data were also submitted as part of a second study, on T cells in Graves' hyperthyroidism and ophthalmopathy.

The sample here was peripheral blood mononuclear cells (PBMCs), taken at new diagnosis, from a patient treated with antithyroid drugs. Receptor source: a woman aged 35-65 years with Graves disease.

The chain links TRBV7-2 to TRBJ2-5, with TRBD2 as a possible D gene (6 bases). The CDR3 has 16 residues. Germline V lookup: CDR1 SGHTA, CDR2 FQGNSA. V dropped 5 bases and J dropped 7 bases, with 23 bases sitting between them. This CDR3 is CASSTPGERVLATQYF. Written as DNA, the CDR3 is TGTGCCAGCAGCACCCCGGGAGAGAGGGTCCTTGCGACCCAGTACTTC.

The table lists this clonotype with a few counts. This chain uses TRBV19 with TRBJ2-1; D may be TRBD1 or TRBD2 (6 bases each). Between the trimmed V and J ends, which lost 3 bases and 6 bases, there was a span of 18 bases. Germline V gene sequence: CDR1 LNHDA, CDR2 SQIVND (reference sequence). The CDR3 contains 16 residues. The CDR3 protein is CASSIYSLGGSNEQFF. The CDR3 DNA reads TGTGCCAGTAGTATCTACTCTTTGGGGGGCTCCAATGAGCAGTTCTTC.

The V gene is TRBV19, the J gene TRBJ2-1; 7 nucleotides line up with TRBD2. Germline V gene data show CDR1 as LNHDA and CDR2 as SQIVND (reference sequence). Trimming took 6 bases from V and 4 from J; bases not matched to a gene: 9. The CDR3 totals 15 residues. The CDR3 DNA reads as TGTGCCAGTAGCCTGGTCGGACTAGGTTACAATGAGCAGTTCTTC. Translating it yields CASSLVGLGYNEQFF.